A single sample gave rise to the 23 T cell receptor beta chains below, sequenced in a study of OX40 agonist ivuxolimab in advanced cancers. Generated by immunoSEQ multiplex PCR, the TCRdb table keeps only in-frame clones and is missing some. The sample holds tens of thousands of clones; approximately 80% are singletons and the top ten take more than 10%. Sequences were derived from CD4+ or CD8+ T cells sorted from blood, sampled in a trial of the OX40 agonist ivuxolimab. Every receptor here comes from an adult with an advanced solid tumor such as melanoma, head and neck, liver or kidney cancer.

The chain carries TRBV4-1 and TRBJ1-1, with no clear D. The length of the CDR3 is 13 residues. Germline V gene data show CDR1 as MGHRA and CDR2 as YSYEKL. With 0 bases removed from V and 3 bases from J, the gap between germline ends came to 5 bases. CDR3 in amino acids: CASSQDQHTEAFF. The DNA of the CDR3 is TGCGCCAGCAGCCAAGATCAGCACACTGAAGCTTTCTTT.

This clone was seen only once. The chain carries TRBV13 and TRBJ2-7; no clear D. V shed 3 bases and J shed 0 bases, with 12 bases lying between them. The CDR3 extends over 15 amino acids. Germline V CDR1 and CDR2: PRHDT, FYEKMQ (reference sequence). The CDR3, as DNA: TGTGCCAGCAGCTTTGGCGGACCGAGCTCCTACGAGCAGTACTTC. Its translation is CASSFGGPSSYEQYF.

This chain connects TRBV19 to TRBJ2-7; D not certain. The V end was cut by 3 bases, the J end by 1 base, with 7 bases between. This CDR3 spans 13 amino acids. Germline V gives CDR1 LNHDA, CDR2 SQIVND (reference sequence). The CDR3 region is CASSISGSYEQYF. CDR3 in DNA: TGTGCCAGTAGTATTTCGGGTTCCTACGAGCAGTACTTC.

This clone is categorized as medium-sized. In DNA form, the CDR3 reads TGTGCCTGGAGTGTATCACGTGGTGGTGAAGCTTTCTTT. It encodes CAWSVSRGGEAFF. This chain links TRBV30 with TRBJ1-1; unclear D gene. Trimming stripped 0 bases from V and 7 bases from J, with 12 bases between. The CDR3 length is 13 residues. From germline, CDR1 is GTSNPN and CDR2 SVGIG (reference sequence).

The J gene is TRBJ2-3, the V gene TRBV11-2; D is uncertain. V lost 4 bases and J lost 3, with 2 bases in between. The germline V gene has CDR1 SGHAT and CDR2 FQNNGV. The CDR3 has 11 residues. CDR3 DNA sequence: TGTGCCAGCAGCTATACAGATACGCAGTATTTT. It codes for CASSYTDTQYF.

The gene calls are TRBV6-9 and TRBJ2-7; 10 bases align to TRBD1. The CDR3 runs 15 residues. V dropped 4 bases and J dropped 1; count of bases not matched to a gene: 4. Germline V gene sequence: CDR1 MNHGY, CDR2 SVAAGI. CDR3 in amino acids: CASSSPGQGSYEQYF. DNA of the CDR3: TGTGCCAGCAGTTCCCCGGGACAGGGGTCCTACGAGCAGTACTTC.

This sequence joins TRBV9 and TRBJ2-2; tentative D call: TRBD1 (5 bases). The V end was cut by 4 bases, the J end by 2 bases, with 18 bases between. The CDR3 loop spans 17 amino acids. Germline loops: CDR1 SGDLS, CDR2 YYNGEE. CDR3 coding DNA: TGTGCCAGCAGCACACCCAGGGTGGCTGCAAACACCGGGGAGCTGTTTTTT. Translation gives CASSTPRVAANTGELFF.

The chain links TRBV7-6 to TRBJ2-1; 8 positions agree with TRBD1. Germline V lookup: CDR1 SGHVS, CDR2 FNYEAQ. The CDR3 length is 15 residues. The V and J ends lost 6 bases and 1 base, in that order; junction bases with no gene match: 5. The CDR3 DNA follows: TGTGCCAGCAGGGCGACAGGGGAATCCTACAATGAGCAGTTCTTC. Translation: CASRATGESYNEQFF. The full variable domain, rest sourced from reference TRBV7-6 and TRBJ2-1, is GAGVSQSPRYKVTKRGQDVALRCDPISGHVSLYWYRQALGQGPEFLTYFNYEAQQDKSGLPNDRFSAERPEGSISTLTIQRTEQRDSAMYRCASRATGESYNEQFFGPGTRLTVL.

The V and J genes are TRBV9 and TRBJ2-7, with 9 bases lining up with TRBD1. In germline, CDR1 is SGDLS, CDR2 YYNGEE. Trimming took 2 bases from V and 0 from J; bases not matched to a gene: 3. This CDR3 has 15 residues. This CDR3 is CASSVGTGISYEQYF. As DNA, the CDR3 is TGTGCCAGCAGCGTTGGGACAGGGATCTCCTACGAGCAGTACTTC.

The genes are TRBV6-5 and TRBJ2-1; a possible D gene is TRBD1 (5 bases). Germline V lookup: CDR1 MNHEY, CDR2 SVGAGI. This CDR3 is 15 amino acids long. Between the trimmed V and J ends, which lost 2 bases and 9 bases, there was a span of 17 bases. For the CDR3, the DNA is TGTGCCAGCAGTTACCGTAGTGACAGTTTAACTGAGCAGTTCTTC. Translated, it gives CASSYRSDSLTEQFF.

This chain joins TRBV23-1 and TRBJ2-7; maybe TRBD1 (5 bases). TRBV23-1 is flagged as an ORF with uncertain function. V lost 0 bases to trimming and J lost 3 bases, with 9 bases between them. The CDR3 contains 14 residues. CDR3 nucleotide sequence: TGCGCCAGCAGTCAATCGGACATCGACTACGAGCAGTACTTC. Translation gives CASSQSDIDYEQYF.

This clone was seen only once. The chain has TRBV28 and TRBJ2-1; TRBD2 matches at 9 bases. CDR3 length equals 15 residues. The ends lost 1 base at V and 6 bases at J; junction bases unmatched: 4. Germline V lookup: CDR1 MDHEN, CDR2 SYDVKM. In nucleotides, the CDR3 is TGTGCCAGCAGTTTATTGCGGGAGGGCCTCAATGAGCAGTTCTTC. This gives the protein CASSLLREGLNEQFF.

The chain has TRBV7-9 and TRBJ2-5, with D possibly called TRBD1 or TRBD2 (6 bases each). This CDR3 contains 16 residues. Per germline, CDR1 SEHNR and CDR2 FQNEAQ (reference sequence). V was shortened by 1 base and J by 3 bases, with 15 bases between the two germline ends. This CDR3 is CASSLVVQGGKETQYF. CDR3 nucleotides: TGTGCCAGCAGCTTAGTAGTACAGGGCGGGAAAGAGACCCAGTACTTC.

The V gene is TRBV7-2, the J gene TRBJ2-7, with TRBD2 matching 11 bases. The CDR3 totals 17 residues. CDR1 is SGHTA, CDR2 FQGNSA, per germline. The V and J ends lost 7 bases and 6 bases, in that order; junction bases with no gene match: 17. The CDR3, as DNA: TGTGCCAGCACCACACGGGGGACTAGCGGAACCTTTTTCGAGCAGTACTTC. Its protein is CASTTRGTSGTFFEQYF.

The V and J genes are TRBV6-5 and TRBJ1-1; tentatively, D is TRBD1 (6 bases). The CDR3 contains 14 residues. Germline CDR1 MNHEY, CDR2 SVGAGI. V lost 6 bases and J 1 base, leaving 12 bases between the germline ends. CDR3 in amino acids: CASRLWGANTEAFF. The DNA of the CDR3 is TGTGCCAGCAGGTTATGGGGGGCGAACACTGAAGCTTTCTTT.

The chain uses TRBV10-3 and TRBJ2-2, with D possibly being TRBD1 or TRBD2 (5 bases each). The CDR3 is made up of 13 amino acids. Germline CDR1 and CDR2: ENHRY and SYGVKD. Trimming removed 8 bases from V and 3 bases from J, with 10 bases in between. The CDR3, as DNA: TGTGCCATCCCAGGGCGGGACACCGGGGAGCTGTTTTTT. Translated: CAIPGRDTGELFF.

The chain carries TRBV30 and TRBJ2-7; the match to TRBD1 covers 8 bases. This CDR3 has 15 amino acids. The J segment lost 0 bases and the V segment lost 3 bases, leaving 7 bases of the junction unmatched. Germline V lookup: CDR1 GTSNPN, CDR2 SVGIG (reference sequence). Here the CDR3 reads CAWSDGTGPSYEQYF. Written as DNA, the CDR3 is TGTGCCTGGAGCGACGGGACAGGACCCTCCTACGAGCAGTACTTC.

This chain links TRBV6-1 with TRBJ1-5; D unresolved. The CDR3 has 13 amino acids. The V gene's germline CDR1 is MNHNS and CDR2 SASEGT. The V end was cut by 4 bases, the J end by 2 bases, with 6 bases between. The CDR3 loop reads CASSGQRNQPQHF. In DNA form, the CDR3 reads TGTGCCAGCAGTGGACAACGCAATCAGCCCCAGCATTTT.

The chain employs TRBV6-6 and TRBJ1-1, with TRBD1 matching over 7 bases. The CDR3 length is 16 residues. V lost 5 bases and J lost 2; bases outside the gene matches: 11. Germline lookup yields CDR1 MNHNY and CDR2 SVGAGI (reference sequence). CDR3 in amino acids: CASSPPAGGGNTEAFF. The CDR3 DNA follows: TGTGCCAGCAGTCCCCCGGCAGGGGGTGGAAACACTGAAGCTTTCTTT.

V and J are TRBV10-1 and TRBJ1-1, with D uncertain. Trimming removed 3 bases at V and 1 base at J, with 12 bases between. The CDR3 covers 15 residues. Germline lookup yields CDR1 WNHNN and CDR2 SYGVQD (reference sequence). The CDR3 loop reads CASSDNGNRNTEAFF. CDR3 in DNA: TGCGCCAGCAGTGATAATGGGAATCGGAACACTGAAGCTTTCTTT.

This chain connects TRBV5-1 to TRBJ2-7; D is unclear. This CDR3 contains 14 residues. V was cut by 4 bases and J by 4 bases, with 15 bases left in between. The V gene's germline CDR1 is SGHRS and CDR2 YFSETQ. The DNA for the CDR3 is TGCGCCAGCAGCATAGACACCGTGGGTTACGAGCAGTACTTC. Amino acids: CASSIDTVGYEQYF.

The V call is TRBV28, the J call TRBJ2-5; either TRBD1 or TRBD2 may supply D (5 bases each). The end of the DNA aligns better with TRBJ2-7, so the J call may be wrong. This CDR3 contains 13 residues. Germline assignment: CDR1 MDHEN and CDR2 SYDVKM. The CDR3 DNA sequence: TGTGCCAGCAGTATCCGGGGCACCTACGAGCAGTACTTC. Protein product: CASSIRGTYEQYF.

The V and J genes are TRBV27 and TRBJ2-7, with TRBD1 matching 7 bases. V gave up 6 bases and J gave up 1 base; unmatched junction bases: 6. The V gene's germline CDR1 is MNHEY and CDR2 SMNVEV (reference sequence). This CDR3 region has 14 residues. The CDR3 spells CASRPGGPSYEQYF. For the CDR3, the DNA is TGTGCCAGCAGGCCAGGGGGACCTTCCTACGAGCAGTACTTC.